A single sample is the source of the 19 T cell receptor beta chains below, sequenced in a study of blood T cell repertoires in COVID-19. Using immunoSEQ multiplex PCR, the repertoire was profiled, and TCRdb retains in-frame clones only, with some absent. The sample records tens of thousands of clones, 70% to 85% being singletons. Sequences were obtained from peripheral blood. The receptor source for this set is a woman of 80 years or more with active or convalescent COVID-19.

CDR3 sequence (DNA): TGTGCCAGCAGCGCCCGATGGGACAGAACCTATGGCTACACCTTC. This codes for CASSARWDRTYGYTF. The genes are TRBV9 and TRBJ1-2; 7 nucleotides agree with TRBD1. The germline gives CDR1 SGDLS, CDR2 YYNGEE. This CDR3 region has 15 residues. V lost 3 bases to trimming and J lost 4 bases; unmatched junction nucleotides: 9.

The CDR3 loop is CASSVQGGADTQYF. CDR3 in DNA: TGTGCCAGCAGTGTTCAGGGTGGCGCAGATACGCAGTATTTT. This rearrangement joins TRBV2 to TRBJ2-3, with a possible D match to TRBD1 (5 bases). Germline CDR1 is SNHLY and CDR2 is FYNNEI. The V and J ends lost 4 bases and 4 bases respectively, with 12 bases between them. The CDR3 runs 14 residues.

This clone is a singleton in its sample. This chain connects TRBV3-1 (or the pseudogene TRBV3-2) to TRBJ2-5, with D maybe TRBD1 (5 bases). Germline V gives CDR1 LGHDT, CDR2 YNNKEL (reference sequence). This CDR3 has 16 residues. Trimming took 0 bases from V and 0 from J, leaving 11 bases between them. The CDR3 DNA follows: TGTGCCAGCAGCCAAGACGAGGCAGGGCACCAAGAGACCCAGTACTTC. Translation gives CASSQDEAGHQETQYF.

This clone occurred once. The genes are TRBV5-1 and TRBJ2-2; 8 positions match TRBD2. The CDR3 covers 14 residues. The germline gives CDR1 SGHRS, CDR2 YFSETQ. The junction had 4 bases not matched to a gene; V was cut back by 5 bases and J by 4 bases. The CDR3 coding sequence is TGCGCCAGCAGTATCCTAGCGGGCACCGGGGAGCTGTTTTTT. Translated: CASSILAGTGELFF.

The chain carries TRBV5-1 and TRBJ1-2; no definite D call. This CDR3 is 13 amino acids long. Germline V gene data show CDR1 as SGHRS and CDR2 as YFSETQ. The ends were cut back, 2 bases at V and 4 bases at J, with 9 bases in the middle. CDR3 nucleotides: TGCGCCAGCAGCTTCGCGGTAGCCTATGGCTACACCTTC. Amino acids: CASSFAVAYGYTF.

V and J are TRBV5-1 and TRBJ1-1; 10 nucleotides agree with TRBD1. Losses at the gene ends were 6 bases for V and 6 bases for J; bases not matched to a gene: 8. There are 14 residues in the CDR3. CDR1 is SGHRS and CDR2 is YFSETQ in the germline V gene. CDR3 DNA: TGCGCCAGCACCAAAGGACAGGGGGTTCCTGAAGCTTTCTTT. It specifies CASTKGQGVPEAFF.

This clone counts as medium-sized. The V gene is TRBV4-1, the J gene TRBJ1-2; 7 nucleotides align to TRBD1. The CDR3 totals 15 residues. The junction had 6 bases not matched to a gene; V was cut back by 1 base and J by 4 bases. CDR1 MGHRA and CDR2 YSYEKL come from the germline V gene. The CDR3 nucleotides read TGCGCCAGCAGCCAAGCCGGGACAGCCCGCTATGGCTACACCTTC. Translating it yields CASSQAGTARYGYTF.

CDR3 region: CSGVTGRDGYTF. CDR3 coding DNA: TGCAGCGGGGTCACAGGGCGGGATGGCTACACCTTC. The chain carries TRBV29-1 and TRBJ1-2; D might be TRBD1 (6 bases). Trimming removed 7 bases from V and 6 bases from J, with 15 bases in between. The CDR3 runs 12 residues. Germline CDR1 reads SQVTM; CDR2 reads ANQGSEA.

This rearrangement joins TRBV29-1 to TRBJ2-3, with a tentative D call TRBD2 (5 bases). The CDR3 sequence is 12 residues long. Trimming took off 4 bases at V and 3 bases at J, with 8 bases between the two ends. Germline V gene data show CDR1 as SQVTM and CDR2 as ANQGSEA. CDR3 coding DNA: TGCAGCGTTGGAAGGGAGACAGATACGCAGTATTTT. Amino acids: CSVGRETDTQYF.

The chain carries TRBV5-5 and TRBJ1-1, with D possibly matching TRBD1 (5 bases). The germline CDR1 and CDR2 sequences are SGHKS and YYEKEE (reference sequence). V lost 2 bases and J lost 3, with 11 bases in between. CDR3 size: 14 residues. The CDR3: CASSLRQRDTEAFF. CDR3 in DNA: TGTGCCAGCAGCTTACGACAGCGGGACACTGAAGCTTTCTTT.

The gene calls are TRBV19 and TRBJ1-1, with D possibly TRBD1 on 5 matching bases. V was shortened by 7 bases and J by 0 bases, with 15 bases between the two germline ends. The CDR3 length is 15 residues. Germline CDR1 and CDR2: LNHDA and SQIVND (reference sequence). CDR3: CASIPGRGMNTEAFF. The CDR3 DNA reads TGTGCCAGTATCCCGGGACGGGGGATGAACACTGAAGCTTTCTTT.

The CDR3 DNA reads TGTGCCAGCAGCTTGTGGGACAGGGGACGAAAACTGTTTTTT. This codes for CASSLWDRGRKLFF. V and J are TRBV5-6 and TRBJ1-4, with 10 bases that match TRBD1. The CDR3 covers 14 residues. The V segment lost 1 base and the J segment 10 bases; nucleotides outside the gene matches: 4. Germline CDR1 reads SGHDT; CDR2 reads YYEEEE.

CDR3 DNA: TGCGCCAGCAGCCAAGGGGCCCGACAGGGGGCGCGGGCTTTCTTT. Translated: CASSQGARQGARAFF. This chain connects TRBV4-1 to TRBJ1-1, with 10 bases matching TRBD1. CDR3 length: 15 residues. The trim removed 1 base at V and 11 bases at J, leaving 10 bases unmatched. Germline V gene lookup returns CDR1 MGHRA and CDR2 YSYEKL.

This clone was counted a single time. The chain recombines TRBV30 with TRBJ1-6; D is possibly TRBD1 (5 bases). Trimming took 0 bases from V and 7 from J, leaving 7 bases between them. The germline V gene encodes CDR1 GTSNPN and CDR2 SVGIG (reference sequence). The CDR3 has 13 amino acids. CDR3 in DNA: TGTGCCTGGAGTGTAGACAGCAATTCACCCCTCCACTTT. This gives the protein CAWSVDSNSPLHF.

The chain uses TRBV7-3 and TRBJ2-3, with 9 bases aligning to TRBD2. Unmatched junction bases numbered 9, after V lost 5 bases and J lost 0 bases. CDR3 length: 17 amino acids. CDR1 and CDR2 (germline): SGHTA, FQGTGA. The DNA of the CDR3 is TGTGCCAGCAGCCCGAAAGGGCTAGCGGGGAGCACAGATACGCAGTATTTT. Translation gives CASSPKGLAGSTDTQYF.

J is TRBJ2-5 and V is TRBV5-1; TRBD2 matches at 8 bases. Per the germline V gene, CDR1 is SGHRS and CDR2 is YFSETQ. With 3 bases clipped from V and 1 base from J, the junction kept 2 bases outside the gene matches. The CDR3 consists of 14 residues. CDR3 bases: TGCGCCAGCAGCTCTGGGACTAGCCAAGAGACCCAGTACTTC. Its translation: CASSSGTSQETQYF.

The chain employs TRBV3-1 (or the pseudogene TRBV3-2) and TRBJ2-1; 13 nucleotides match TRBD2. Germline assignment: CDR1 LGHDT and CDR2 YNNKEL (reference sequence). Trimming cost V 0 bases and J 12 bases; bases outside gene matches: 8. The CDR3 has 16 amino acids. The CDR3 spells CASSQDSTSGGQGQFF. The CDR3 DNA is TGTGCCAGCAGCCAAGATTCGACTAGCGGGGGGCAGGGGCAGTTCTTC.

The chain employs TRBV12-5 and TRBJ2-3, with 10 bases fitting TRBD2. Looked up from germline, CDR1 is LGHNT and CDR2 is FRNRAP. The length of the CDR3 is 15 residues. V lost 5 bases and J lost 1; bases outside the gene matches: 3. The DNA of the CDR3 is TGTGCTAGTGGTATCGGACTAGCGGGCACAGATACGCAGTATTTT. It yields the protein CASGIGLAGTDTQYF.

The CDR3, as DNA: TGTGCCATCCCCAGTCAGGGGGCCTTCTTCTCTGGAAACACCATATATTTT. Translation: CAIPSQGAFFSGNTIYF. The chain uses TRBV27 and TRBJ1-3, with 8 bases identical to TRBD1. J lost 0 bases, V lost 10 bases, and 14 bases had no gene match. This CDR3 has 17 residues. The germline CDR1 and CDR2 sequences are MNHEY and SMNVEV (reference sequence).